The present TCR beta chain was sequenced within a study of blood T cell repertoires in COVID-19. Study information: PBMCs, B-cell-depleted T cells, or T cells were the source of the cDNA or gDNA that made up the material.

Assay: immunoSEQ multiplex PCR; the TCRdb copy retains only in-frame clones and omits some. The sample shows 95,000 to 150,000 clones, around 78% of them seen only once. The CDR3 runs to 15 residues. The germline V gene encodes CDR1 KGHSH and CDR2 LQKENI. Trimming left V 4 bases short and J 7 bases short, with 19 bases between. This clone was detected once. Source material: peripheral blood. The rearrangement joins TRBV18 to TRBJ1-1; D is ambiguous. The origin of this receptor is a man aged 65 to 85 with acute or convalescent COVID-19. CDR3 DNA sequence: TGTGCCAGCTCACTCCTGGACTGGGAGGAGGGTGAAGCTTTCTTT. Residues: CASSLLDWEEGEAFF.